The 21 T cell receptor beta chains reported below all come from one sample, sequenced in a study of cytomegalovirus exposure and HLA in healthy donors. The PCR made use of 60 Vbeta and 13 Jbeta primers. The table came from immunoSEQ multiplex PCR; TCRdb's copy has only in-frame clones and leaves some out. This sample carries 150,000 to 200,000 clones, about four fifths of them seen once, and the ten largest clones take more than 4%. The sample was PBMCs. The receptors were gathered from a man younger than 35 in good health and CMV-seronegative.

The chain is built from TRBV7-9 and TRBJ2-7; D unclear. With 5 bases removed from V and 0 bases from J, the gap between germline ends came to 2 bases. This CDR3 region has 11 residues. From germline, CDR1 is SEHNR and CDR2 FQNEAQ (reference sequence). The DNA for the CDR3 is TGTGCCAGCAGCCACTCCTACGAGCAGTACTTC. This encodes CASSHSYEQYF.

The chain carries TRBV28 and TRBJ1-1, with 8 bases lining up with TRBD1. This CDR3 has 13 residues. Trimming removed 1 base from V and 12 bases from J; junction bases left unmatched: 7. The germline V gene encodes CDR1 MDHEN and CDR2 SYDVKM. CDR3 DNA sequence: TGTGCCAGCAGTTTATCCCGGACAGGGCTTACTTTCTTT. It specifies CASSLSRTGLTFF.

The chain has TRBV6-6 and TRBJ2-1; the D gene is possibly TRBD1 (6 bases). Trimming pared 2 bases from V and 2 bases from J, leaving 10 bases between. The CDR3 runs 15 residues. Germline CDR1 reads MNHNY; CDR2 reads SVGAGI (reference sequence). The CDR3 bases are TGTGCCAGCAGTTACCTACAGGGAACCTACAATGAGCAGTTCTTC. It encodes CASSYLQGTYNEQFF.

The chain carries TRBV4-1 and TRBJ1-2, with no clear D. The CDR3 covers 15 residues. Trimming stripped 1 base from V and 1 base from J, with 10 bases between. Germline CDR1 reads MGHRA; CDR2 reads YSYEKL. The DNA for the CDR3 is TGCGCCAGCAGCCAAGGCCCAGGAAGTAACTATGGCTACACCTTC. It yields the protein CASSQGPGSNYGYTF.

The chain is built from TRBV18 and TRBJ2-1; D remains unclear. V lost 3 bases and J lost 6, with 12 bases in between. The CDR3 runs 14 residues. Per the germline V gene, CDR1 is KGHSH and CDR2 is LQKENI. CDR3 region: CASSPNSPPNEQFF. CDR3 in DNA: TGTGCCAGCTCACCGAACAGTCCACCCAATGAGCAGTTCTTC.

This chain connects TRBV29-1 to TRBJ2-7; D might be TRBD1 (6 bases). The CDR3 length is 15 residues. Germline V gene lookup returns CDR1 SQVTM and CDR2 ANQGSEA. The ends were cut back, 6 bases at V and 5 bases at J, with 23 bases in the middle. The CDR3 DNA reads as TGCAGCGTCTTACGCTCCGGACAGCACGGGAACGAGCAGTACTTC. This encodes CSVLRSGQHGNEQYF.

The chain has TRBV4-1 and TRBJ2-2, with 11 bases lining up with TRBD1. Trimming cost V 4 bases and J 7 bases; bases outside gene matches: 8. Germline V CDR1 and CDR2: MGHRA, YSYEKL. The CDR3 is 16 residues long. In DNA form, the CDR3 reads TGCGCCAGCAGCCCACGGGGACAGGGGGGTGGCGGGGAGCTGTTTTTT. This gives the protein CASSPRGQGGGGELFF.

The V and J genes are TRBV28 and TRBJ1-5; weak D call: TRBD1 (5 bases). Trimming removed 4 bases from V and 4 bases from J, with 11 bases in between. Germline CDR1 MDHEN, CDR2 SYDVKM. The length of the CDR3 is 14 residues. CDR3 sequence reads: CASSSQAFNQPQHF. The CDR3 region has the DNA TGTGCCAGCAGTTCACAGGCGTTTAATCAGCCCCAGCATTTT. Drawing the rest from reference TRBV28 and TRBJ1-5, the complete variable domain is DVKVTQSSRYLVKRTGEKVFLECVQDMDHENMFWYRQDPGLGLRLIYFSYDVKMKEKGDIPEGYSVSREKKERFSLILESASTNQTSMYLCASSSQAFNQPQHFGDGTRLSIL.

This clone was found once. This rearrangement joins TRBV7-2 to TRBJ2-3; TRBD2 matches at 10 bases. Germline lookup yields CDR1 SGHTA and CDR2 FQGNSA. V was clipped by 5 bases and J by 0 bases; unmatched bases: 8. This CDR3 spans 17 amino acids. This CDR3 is CASSSTVAGGSTDTQYF. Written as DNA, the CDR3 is TGTGCCAGCAGCAGCACCGTAGCGGGGGGAAGCACAGATACGCAGTATTTT.

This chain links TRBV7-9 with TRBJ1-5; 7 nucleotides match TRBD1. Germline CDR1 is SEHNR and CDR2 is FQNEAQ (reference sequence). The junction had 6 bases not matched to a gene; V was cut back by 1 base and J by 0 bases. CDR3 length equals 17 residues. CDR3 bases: TGTGCCAGCAGCTTAGGGAGGGACAGCCTTAGCAATCAGCCCCAGCATTTT. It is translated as CASSLGRDSLSNQPQHF.

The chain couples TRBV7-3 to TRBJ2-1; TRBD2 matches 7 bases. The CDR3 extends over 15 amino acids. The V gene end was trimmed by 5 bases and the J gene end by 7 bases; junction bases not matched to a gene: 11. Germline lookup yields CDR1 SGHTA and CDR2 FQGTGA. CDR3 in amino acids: CASSPYLTSPNEQFF. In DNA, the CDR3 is TGTGCCAGCAGCCCATACTTGACTAGCCCAAATGAGCAGTTCTTC.

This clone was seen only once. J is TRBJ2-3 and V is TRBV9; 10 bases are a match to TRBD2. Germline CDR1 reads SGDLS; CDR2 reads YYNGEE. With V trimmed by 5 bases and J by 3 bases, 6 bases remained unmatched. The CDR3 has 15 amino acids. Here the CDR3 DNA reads TGTGCCAGCAGAAAGCGGGAGGGCCTGACAGATACGCAGTATTTT. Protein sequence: CASRKREGLTDTQYF.

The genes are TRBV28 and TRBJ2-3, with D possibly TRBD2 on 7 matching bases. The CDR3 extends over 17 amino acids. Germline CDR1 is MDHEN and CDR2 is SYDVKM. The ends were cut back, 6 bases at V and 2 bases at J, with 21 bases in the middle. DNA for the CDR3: TGTGCCAGCAGCCCGACGGGGGCGGGGGCAAACACAGATACGCAGTATTTT. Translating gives CASSPTGAGANTDTQYF.

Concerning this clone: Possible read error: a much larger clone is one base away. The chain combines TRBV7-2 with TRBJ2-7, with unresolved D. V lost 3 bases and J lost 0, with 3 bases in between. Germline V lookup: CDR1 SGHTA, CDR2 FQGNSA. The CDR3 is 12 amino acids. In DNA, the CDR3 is TGTGCCAGCAGCTTGAGCTCCTACGAGCAGTACTTC. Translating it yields CASSLSSYEQYF.

In DNA form, the CDR3 reads TGTGCCAGCAGCTTATTATCTGGTGGGGGCGACGAGCAGTACTTC. This gives the protein CASSLLSGGGDEQYF. The chain has TRBV7-9 and TRBJ2-7, with TRBD1 as a possible D gene (6 bases). Per germline, CDR1 SEHNR and CDR2 FQNEAQ (reference sequence). This CDR3 has 15 amino acids. Trimming removed 2 bases at V and 5 bases at J, with 16 bases between. The full variable domain, rest sourced from reference TRBV7-9 and TRBJ2-7, is DTGVSQNPRHKITKRGQNVTFRCDPISEHNRLYWYRQTLGQGPEFLTYFQNEAQLEKSRLLSDRFSAERPKGSFSTLEIQRTEQGDSAMYLCASSLLSGGGDEQYFGPGTRLTVT.

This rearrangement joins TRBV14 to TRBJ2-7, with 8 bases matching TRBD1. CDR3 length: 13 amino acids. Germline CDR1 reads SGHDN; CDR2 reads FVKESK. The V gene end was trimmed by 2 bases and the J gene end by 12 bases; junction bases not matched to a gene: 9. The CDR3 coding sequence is TGTGCCAGCAGCCAACTGGACAGGGCGCCCACGTACTTC. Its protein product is CASSQLDRAPTYF. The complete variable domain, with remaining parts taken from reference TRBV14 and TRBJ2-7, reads EAGVTQFPSHSVIEKGQTVTLRCDPISGHDNLYWYRRVMGKEIKFLLHFVKESKQDESGMPNNRFLAERTGGTYSTLKVQPAELEDSGVYFCASSQLDRAPTYFGPGTRLTVT.

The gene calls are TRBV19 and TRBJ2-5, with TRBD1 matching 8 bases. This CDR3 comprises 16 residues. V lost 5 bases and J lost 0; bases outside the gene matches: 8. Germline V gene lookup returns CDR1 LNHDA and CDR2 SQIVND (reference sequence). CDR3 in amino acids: CASSSRDRPYQETQYF. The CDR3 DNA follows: TGTGCCAGTAGTTCCCGGGACAGGCCGTACCAAGAGACCCAGTACTTC.

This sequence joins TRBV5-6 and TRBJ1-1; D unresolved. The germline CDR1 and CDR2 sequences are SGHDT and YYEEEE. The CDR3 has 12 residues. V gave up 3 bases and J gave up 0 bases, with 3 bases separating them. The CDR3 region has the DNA TGTGCCAGCAGCTCGGTGAACACTGAAGCTTTCTTT. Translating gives CASSSVNTEAFF.

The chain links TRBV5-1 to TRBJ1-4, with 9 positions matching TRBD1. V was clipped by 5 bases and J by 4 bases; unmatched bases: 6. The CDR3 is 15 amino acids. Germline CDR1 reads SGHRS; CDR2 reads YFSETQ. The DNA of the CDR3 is TGCGCCAGCAGAAATCCGGGACAGGGTAATGAAAAACTGTTTTTT. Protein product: CASRNPGQGNEKLFF. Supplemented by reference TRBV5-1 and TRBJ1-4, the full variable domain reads KAGVTQTPRYLIKTRGQQVTLSCSPISGHRSVSWYQQTPGQGLQFLFEYFSETQRNKGNFPGRFSGRQFSNSRSEMNVSTLELGDSALYLCASRNPGQGNEKLFFGSGTQLSVL.

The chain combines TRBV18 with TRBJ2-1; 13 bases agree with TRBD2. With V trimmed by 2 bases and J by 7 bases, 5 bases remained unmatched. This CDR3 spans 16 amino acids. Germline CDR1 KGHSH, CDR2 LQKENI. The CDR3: CASSPGGLAGSNEQFF. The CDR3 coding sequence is TGTGCCAGCTCACCAGGGGGACTAGCGGGGAGTAATGAGCAGTTCTTC.

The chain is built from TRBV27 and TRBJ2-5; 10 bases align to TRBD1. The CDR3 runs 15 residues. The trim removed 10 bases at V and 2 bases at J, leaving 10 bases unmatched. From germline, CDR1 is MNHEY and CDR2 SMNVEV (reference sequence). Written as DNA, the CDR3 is TGTGCCATTCTGATCCGGGACAGGGGACAAGAGACCCAGTACTTC. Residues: CAILIRDRGQETQYF.